What follows describes a single T cell receptor (beta chain). Its matching antigen is unknown. PCR primers comprised 60 Vbeta and 13 Jbeta primers. Only in-frame clones appear in the TCRdb table, and some are missing; sequencing was by immunoSEQ multiplex PCR. In total, the table holds around 77,000 clones. The data are from a study of cytomegalovirus exposure and HLA in healthy donors. Looking at the study overall: The study placed approximately 81% of its approximately 400 genotyped donors in the Caucasian-associated ancestry cluster. Study outcomes and limitations: Presence/absence analyses assumed roughly uniform sequencing depth across donors, which may not hold. The majority of CMV-associated TCR beta chains were reported as apparently HLA-restricted in a later analysis. With high specificity and sensitivity, the classifier reportedly diagnosed cytomegalovirus status.

Specimen: PBMCs. The sequence derives from a man in his fifties or sixties in good health and CMV-seropositive.

CDR3 in amino acids: CASSLGGGRGGTEAFF. The CDR3 DNA sequence: TGTGCCAGCAGCTTAGGGGGAGGTAGGGGAGGGACTGAAGCTTTCTTT. The chain employs TRBV7-9 and TRBJ1-1, with D maybe TRBD1 (5 bases). The CDR3 totals 16 residues. The germline V and J ends were trimmed by 1 base and 5 bases, with 17 bases remaining between them. Germline CDR1 SEHNR, CDR2 FQNEAQ (reference sequence).